This T cell receptor beta chain was sequenced for a study of cytotoxic CD8 clonotypes in ibrutinib-treated CLL. Using immunoSEQ multiplex PCR, the repertoire was profiled, and TCRdb retains in-frame clones only, with some absent. The sample lists over 45,000 clones, 55% to 65% occurring once. In this sample, this clone turned up once. Its antigen is still unknown. Study-level findings and limits: Increased clonality at ibrutinib response gave way to a return toward baseline at progression. Against age-matched healthy donors, baseline clonality ran higher and tracked circulating CD8+ T-cell counts.

Trimming removed 6 bases from V and 6 bases from J, with 14 bases in between. CDR1 and CDR2 (germline): ENHRY, SYGVKD. The length of the CDR3 is 13 residues. Sequenced here: PBMCs, sampled after 24 months of ibrutinib treatment. The chain is built from TRBV10-3 and TRBJ1-1; D gene uncertain. The receptor was derived from a human donor with chronic lymphocytic leukemia. The DNA of the CDR3 is TGTGCCATCAGCATGGACGGCCACTCTGAAGCTTTCTTT. This codes for CAISMDGHSEAFF.